This passage covers 5 T cell receptor beta chains from one sample sequenced in a study of blood T cell repertoires in COVID-19. Some clones are missing from TCRdb's copy, which holds only in-frame ones; the method was immunoSEQ multiplex PCR. The repertoire has 300,000 to 400,000 clones, approximately 88% of them found once; the top ten carry approximately 0.96%. Sequenced: PBMCs or T cells enriched from blood (not recorded which). The receptors shown here come from a woman in her 30s with acute COVID-19.

The chain links TRBV11-2 to TRBJ2-7; 11 positions match TRBD2. This CDR3 contains 15 residues. CDR1 and CDR2 (germline): SGHAT, FQNNGV. The V segment lost 5 bases and the J segment 1 base; nucleotides outside the gene matches: 4. CDR3 sequence (DNA): TGTGCCAGCAGCAGATCTAGCGGGGGGTCCTACGAGCAGTACTTC. This translates into CASSRSSGGSYEQYF.

This clone is a singleton in its sample. J is TRBJ2-7 and V is TRBV5-1; D is unclear. CDR1 SGHRS and CDR2 YFSETQ come from the germline V gene. The CDR3 has 14 residues. V dropped 5 bases and J dropped 2 bases, with 14 bases sitting between them. CDR3 sequence: CASSLTALTYEQYF. Written as DNA, the CDR3 is TGCGCCAGCAGTCTCACAGCCTTAACCTACGAGCAGTACTTC. The complete variable domain, with remaining parts taken from reference TRBV5-1 and TRBJ2-7, reads KAGVTQTPRYLIKTRGQQVTLSCSPISGHRSVSWYQQTPGQGLQFLFEYFSETQRNKGNFPGRFSGRQFSNSRSEMNVSTLELGDSALYLCASSLTALTYEQYFGPGTRLTVT.

V and J are TRBV19 and TRBJ2-1, with TRBD2 matching 9 bases. CDR3 length equals 16 residues. Per the germline V gene, CDR1 is LNHDA and CDR2 is SQIVND (reference sequence). The trim removed 5 bases at V and 2 bases at J, leaving 7 bases unmatched. CDR3 coding DNA: TGTGCCAGTAGTTCGCGCGGGGGGGCCCCCTACAATGAGCAGTTCTTC. This encodes CASSSRGGAPYNEQFF. The full variable domain, completed using reference TRBV19 and TRBJ2-1, is DGGITQSPKYLFRKEGQNVTLSCEQNLNHDAMYWYRQDPGQGLRLIYYSQIVNDFQKGDIAEGYSVSREKKESFPLTVTSAQKNPTAFYLCASSSRGGAPYNEQFFGPGTRLTVL.

The genes are TRBV10-3 and TRBJ2-5, with TRBD2 matching over 7 bases. Trimming at V came to 6 bases and at J to 4 bases, leaving 11 bases not matched to a gene. The CDR3 extends over 15 amino acids. The germline gives CDR1 ENHRY, CDR2 SYGVKD. The CDR3 region is CAIRGFSGGGETQYF. CDR3 sequence (DNA): TGTGCCATCAGAGGCTTTTCGGGGGGTGGAGAGACCCAGTACTTC.

This sequence joins TRBV24-1 and TRBJ1-5; the D gene is possibly TRBD1 (5 bases). Germline CDR1 is KGHDR and CDR2 is SFDVKD. V was cut by 9 bases and J by 1 base, with 12 bases left in between. The CDR3 sequence is 14 residues long. The CDR3 protein is CATSGGSSNQPQHF. The CDR3 bases are TGTGCCACCTCGGGGGGGAGCAGCAATCAGCCCCAGCATTTT.